This TCR beta chain comes out of a study of cytomegalovirus exposure and HLA in healthy donors. This CDR3 has 17 residues. J lost 6 bases, V lost 0 bases, and 10 bases had no gene match. CDR1 and CDR2 (germline): SGHRS, YFSETQ. It was with 60 Vbeta and 13 Jbeta primers that the PCR ran. The data were produced by immunoSEQ multiplex PCR, yet TCRdb's version contains in-frame clones alone and is incomplete. The sample includes around 180,000 clones, 84% of them seen just once. Study-wide points: As a later analysis showed, a missense DCLRE1C variant was linked to trimming of TCR beta V- and J-genes. Researchers left out some V segments, among them TRBV6-2 and TRBV6-3, as indistinguishable. Fewer N-insertions (relative to the approximately 670-donor mean) were reportedly seen in an Asian-associated ancestry cluster in a later analysis.

For this clone: Its antigen is not identified.

The sequence came from a boy aged 5-17 years in good health and CMV-seronegative. Sequencing was carried out using PBMCs. The chain links TRBV5-1 to TRBJ2-1, with 9 bases that match TRBD2. The CDR3 region is CASSLDLLGGRANEQFF. The CDR3 DNA sequence: TGCGCCAGCAGCTTGGATTTGTTGGGCGGGAGGGCCAATGAGCAGTTCTTC.